The rows below give T cell receptor beta chains drawn from one sample of a study of neoadjuvant nivolumab and ipilimumab in lung cancer. The data were produced by immunoSEQ multiplex PCR, yet TCRdb's version contains in-frame clones alone and is incomplete. The table lists about 3,800 clones, 88% of them singletons. Specimen: adjacent normal lung tissue, collected after neoadjuvant nivolumab, alone or with ipilimumab, at or shortly before surgery. These receptor sequences come from an adult with non-small cell lung cancer. Each CDR3 is given with its conserved first and last residue. The order of the fields is clone size, V gene, CDR3 protein. Only part of the rows carry a size: once, few, many, or a class if the clone is expanded.

size: NA
V: TRBV6-1
CDR3: CASSEAREPQHF

size: NA
V: TRBV5-1
CDR3: CASSLGGLGNEQFF

size: few
V: TRBV7-8
CDR3: CASIERGAGSEQFF

size: NA
V: TRBV5-1
CDR3: CASSLDRPDTGELFF

size: NA
V: TRBV11-2
CDR3: CASSLEGQDRNQPQHF

size: NA
V: TRBV4-1
CDR3: CASSQGEGETQYF

size: few
V: TRBV6-4
CDR3: CASSVSIQTEAFF

size: NA
V: TRBV18
CDR3: CASSPPSGRVGETQYF

size: NA
V: TRBV5-6
CDR3: CASSLGLAGNSEQFF

size: NA
V: TRBV5-1
CDR3: CASSGGLARPGELFF

size: once
V: TRBV18
CDR3: CASSPGTEPYEQYF

size: NA
V: TRBV5-1
CDR3: CASSWDGDGYTF

size: NA
V: TRBV29-1
CDR3: CSVEGQGAFNEQFF

size: NA
V: TRBV6-5
CDR3: CASGRAGNTEAFF

size: NA
V: TRBV10-2
CDR3: CASSEGRQGLAKNIQYF

size: NA
V: TRBV20-1
CDR3: CSASERYEQYF

size: NA
V: TRBV6-1
CDR3: CASSAPASGLSLDEQYF

size: NA
V: TRBV19
CDR3: CASSFSGSQETQYF

size: NA
V: TRBV29-1
CDR3: CSTSGLYNEQFF

size: NA
V: TRBV5-1
CDR3: CASSLGGQSSYEQYF

size: NA
V: TRBV18
CDR3: CASSDTGELFF

size: NA
V: TRBV5-8
CDR3: CASSVGQGREQYF

size: NA
V: TRBV19
CDR3: CASTVGGGRQPQHF

size: NA
V: TRBV5-4
CDR3: CASSSLGNEQFF

size: NA
V: TRBV5-1
CDR3: CASSWTSGNRNEQFF

size: NA
V: TRBV9
CDR3: CASSVGGDTEAFF

size: NA
V: TRBV29-1
CDR3: CSVVGPSRDEQYF

size: few
V: TRBV4-1
CDR3: CASSQENGDGYTF